Sequencing of this T cell receptor (beta chain) was carried out in a study of PD-L1 blockade in urothelial cancer. Study as a whole: It was at 3 weeks (second dose) and 6 weeks after treatment start that blood was analyzed.

Spike-ins of synthetic TCR analog templates went into each PCR. Measured with immunoSEQ multiplex PCR; TCRdb has only the in-frame clones, and not every one. The sample contains more than 45,000 clones, approximately 83% of which appear only once. Turning to this clone: Its antigen is still unknown.

Germline-derived CDR1 and CDR2 are SGHVS and FNYEAQ. This CDR3 has 18 residues. V shed 0 bases, J shed 1 base, and the junction held 9 bases outside the gene matches. General study results and limits: Patients with durable benefit had greater blood expansion of tumor-associated TCR clones 3 weeks into treatment.

The V and J genes are TRBV7-6 and TRBJ2-1; TRBD2 aligns across 7 bases. This TCR derives from a man aged 60 to 69 with urothelial cancer. Specimen: PBMCs, collected around atezolizumab (anti-PD-L1) treatment. CDR3 DNA sequence: TGTGCCAGCAGCTTAGCGCATCGGGGGGTAATTTCCTACAATGAGCAGTTCTTC. It translates to CASSLAHRGVISYNEQFF.